This paragraph reports one TCR beta chain. Its antigen is unknown. The data are from a study of cytomegalovirus exposure and HLA in healthy donors. Whole-study results and caveats: Other equally common chains were less clonally expanded than HLA-associated TCR beta chains, a later analysis showed. When the data were analyzed later, several of the most significant clusters appeared to be linked to common viral pathogens. The authors assumed roughly uniform sequencing depth across donors for presence/absence analyses.

CDR1 is SQVTM, CDR2 ANQGSEA, per germline. Losses at the gene ends were 7 bases for V and 4 bases for J; bases not matched to a gene: 6. The CDR3 sequence is 13 residues long. The PCR ran on 60 Vbeta and 13 Jbeta primers. In the original analysis: Later, an analysis found roughly 80 million unique TCR beta chains, and about 10 million of these were shared. Assay: immunoSEQ multiplex PCR; the TCRdb copy retains only in-frame clones and omits some. V, J and clone size were drawn from that table, and D and trimming were deduced from the DNA. The table includes some 150,000 clones, 65% to 90% detected once.

The TCR was taken from a man in his fifties or sixties in good health and CMV-seropositive. The sample consisted of PBMCs. The chain employs TRBV29-1 and TRBJ2-3, with 9 nucleotides matching TRBD1. CDR3 protein: CSAWTGAADTQYF. CDR3 DNA: TGCAGCGCTTGGACAGGGGCGGCAGATACGCAGTATTTT.